Listed here are 15 T cell receptor beta chains from one sample, sequenced in a study of T cells in localized non-small cell lung cancer. The assay was immunoSEQ multiplex PCR, and TCRdb's table has in-frame clones only and misses some. In the table there are under 95,000 clones, approximately 80% of which are singletons. The specimen comprised peripheral blood, sampled before any cancer treatment. These receptors came from a female donor of 60 years or more with stage I lung adenocarcinoma.

This clone has more than one count but fewer than ten. CDR3 amino acids: CASSGQGRNEQYF. CDR3 sequence (DNA): TGTGCCAGTAGTGGGCAGGGAAGGAACGAGCAGTACTTC. This chain joins TRBV19 and TRBJ2-7; D is possibly TRBD1 (5 bases). Germline assignment: CDR1 LNHDA and CDR2 SQIVND (reference sequence). Trimming pared 5 bases from V and 5 bases from J, leaving 13 bases between. This CDR3 spans 13 amino acids.

The chain carries TRBV6-5 and TRBJ2-7, with a tentative D call TRBD1 (7 bases). Germline CDR1 reads MNHEY; CDR2 reads SVGAGI. V lost 5 bases, J lost 1 base, and 15 bases lay in between. The CDR3 loop spans 15 amino acids. The CDR3 region is CASSRPTGRSYEQYF. The DNA for the CDR3 is TGTGCCAGCAGTAGACCGACAGGGAGGTCCTACGAGCAGTACTTC.

A single count supports this clone. Germline and junction disagree at one end, which may indicate a read error. The rearrangement uses TRBV7-7 and TRBJ2-5, with 8 bases fitting TRBD1. The CDR3 sequence is 14 residues long. CDR1 and CDR2 (germline): SSHAT, FNYEAQ (reference sequence). The CDR3 protein is CASSSTDREETQYF. CDR3 DNA sequence: TGTGCTAGCAGTTCCACGGACAGGGAAGAGACCCAGTACTTC.

This sequence joins TRBV19 and TRBJ1-5, with TRBD1 as a possible D gene (6 bases). The CDR3 consists of 14 residues. The germline V gene encodes CDR1 LNHDA and CDR2 SQIVND (reference sequence). V was shortened by 5 bases and J by 0 bases, with 8 bases between the two germline ends. The CDR3: CASSPGDSNQPQHF. CDR3 DNA sequence: TGTGCCAGTAGTCCAGGGGATAGCAATCAGCCCCAGCATTTT.

The J gene is TRBJ1-1, the V gene TRBV6-1; D is uncertain. The CDR3 totals 11 residues. Trimming pared 6 bases from V and 0 bases from J, leaving 2 bases between. Germline loops: CDR1 MNHNS, CDR2 SASEGT. This chain's CDR3 is CASRLNTEAFF. As DNA, the CDR3 is TGTGCCAGCAGGTTGAACACTGAAGCTTTCTTT.

The rearrangement joins TRBV30 to TRBJ2-7; D might be TRBD1 or TRBD2, each matching 5 bases. Germline V CDR1 and CDR2: GTSNPN, SVGIG (reference sequence). V was trimmed by 0 bases and J by 6 bases, leaving 18 bases between them. This CDR3 spans 15 amino acids. CDR3 sequence reads: CAWSVRGDYRAEQYF. The CDR3 bases are TGTGCCTGGAGTGTTAGGGGAGACTATAGGGCCGAGCAGTACTTC.

The CDR3 region is CASRATGPNYGYTF. DNA for the CDR3: TGTGCCAGCAGGGCAACAGGGCCAAACTATGGCTACACCTTC. The chain couples TRBV6-6 to TRBJ1-2; D possibly corresponds to TRBD1 (6 bases). This CDR3 has 14 residues. V gave up 6 bases and J gave up 2 bases, with 13 bases separating them. Per the germline V gene, CDR1 is MNHNY and CDR2 is SVGAGI (reference sequence).

This clone was counted a few times. The rearrangement links TRBV19 to TRBJ1-5, with 7 bases fitting TRBD1. Losses at the gene ends were 5 bases for V and 0 bases for J; bases not matched to a gene: 7. This CDR3 is 16 amino acids long. In germline, CDR1 is LNHDA, CDR2 SQIVND (reference sequence). The CDR3 DNA is TGTGCCAGTAGTTACCGGGACAGCCTTAGCAATCAGCCCCAGCATTTT. The encoded protein is CASSYRDSLSNQPQHF.

This clone was observed at least ten times. This chain connects TRBV21-1 to TRBJ2-2; no DNA check was done on the table's D call, TRBD1. TRBV21-1 is a pseudogene. The CDR3 loop spans 16 amino acids. The CDR3: CASTHRGDTNTGELFF. Written as DNA, the CDR3 is TGTGCCAGCACCCATAGAGGGGACACAAACACCGGGGAGCTGTTTTTT.

Here the CDR3 reads CASSLMGDEQFF. In DNA form, the CDR3 reads TGTGCCAGCAGCTTGATGGGTGATGAGCAGTTCTTC. V gene TRBV27 combines with J gene TRBJ2-1, with D unresolved. Germline lookup yields CDR1 MNHEY and CDR2 SMNVEV (reference sequence). The CDR3 is made up of 12 amino acids. V was pared by 6 bases and J by 8 bases, with 11 bases between.

The genes are TRBV19 and TRBJ2-3, with D perhaps matching TRBD2 (5 bases). V lost 3 bases, J lost 0 bases, and 10 bases lay in between. This CDR3 is 15 amino acids long. CDR1 is LNHDA, CDR2 SQIVND, per germline (reference sequence). CDR3 amino acids: CASSIPRGSTDTQYF. In DNA, the CDR3 is TGTGCCAGTAGTATCCCCAGAGGGAGCACAGATACGCAGTATTTT.

This clone showed up just a few times. The chain uses TRBV5-6 and TRBJ1-1; no firm D call. Germline V CDR1 and CDR2: SGHDT, YYEEEE. V lost 1 base and J 4 bases, leaving 11 bases between the germline ends. The CDR3 loop spans 14 amino acids. The CDR3 sequence: CASSLLGSGTEAFF. The CDR3 nucleotides are TGTGCCAGCAGCTTGCTGGGTTCGGGCACTGAAGCTTTCTTT.

This sequence joins TRBV4-1 and TRBJ1-2; a weak D match, TRBD1 (5 bases). CDR3 size: 16 residues. The V end lost 1 base, the J end lost 3 bases, and 15 bases lay between the germline ends. Per germline, CDR1 MGHRA and CDR2 YSYEKL. CDR3 DNA: TGCGCCAGCAGCCAAGGCCGGGGCTTCGCGGACTATGGCTACACCTTC. The encoded protein is CASSQGRGFADYGYTF.

The rearrangement joins TRBV19 to TRBJ2-3; the match to TRBD2 covers 8 bases. The CDR3 has 14 amino acids. The V and J ends lost 1 base and 6 bases, in that order; junction bases with no gene match: 3. The germline CDR1 and CDR2 sequences are LNHDA and SQIVND (reference sequence). DNA of the CDR3: TGTGCCAGTAGTATAGTCGCTAGCGGGGATACGCAGTATTTT. Translating gives CASSIVASGDTQYF.

The gene calls are TRBV9 and TRBJ1-6; 7 nucleotides match TRBD1. J lost 7 bases, V lost 3 bases, and 7 bases had no gene match. CDR1 is SGDLS and CDR2 is YYNGEE in the germline V gene. CDR3 length: 15 amino acids. The chain's CDR3 is CASSGGGTANSPLHF. CDR3 DNA: TGTGCCAGCAGCGGCGGTGGGACAGCGAATTCACCCCTCCACTTT. The full variable domain, rest sourced from reference TRBV9 and TRBJ1-6, is DSGVTQTPKHLITATGQRVTLRCSPRSGDLSVYWYQQSLDQGLQFLIQYYNGEERAKGNILERFSAQQFPDLHSELNLSSLELGDSALYFCASSGGGTANSPLHFGNGTRLTVT.